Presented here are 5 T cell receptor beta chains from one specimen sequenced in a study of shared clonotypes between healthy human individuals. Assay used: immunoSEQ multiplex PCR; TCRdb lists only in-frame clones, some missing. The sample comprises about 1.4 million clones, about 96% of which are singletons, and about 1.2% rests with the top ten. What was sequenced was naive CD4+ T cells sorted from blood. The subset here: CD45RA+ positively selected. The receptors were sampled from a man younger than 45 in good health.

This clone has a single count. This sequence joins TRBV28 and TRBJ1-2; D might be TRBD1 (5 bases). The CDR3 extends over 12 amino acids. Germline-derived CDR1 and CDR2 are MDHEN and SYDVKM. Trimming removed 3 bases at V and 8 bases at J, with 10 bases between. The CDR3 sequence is CASSFSGRGYTF. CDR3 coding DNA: TGTGCCAGCAGTTTTTCAGGGCGCGGCTACACCTTC.

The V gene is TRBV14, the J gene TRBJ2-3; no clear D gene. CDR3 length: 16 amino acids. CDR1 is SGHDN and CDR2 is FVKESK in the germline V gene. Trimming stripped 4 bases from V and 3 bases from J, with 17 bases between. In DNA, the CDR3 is TGTGCCAGCAGCCCGCCGGGCCCCCCGAGGACAGATACGCAGTATTTT. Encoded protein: CASSPPGPPRTDTQYF.

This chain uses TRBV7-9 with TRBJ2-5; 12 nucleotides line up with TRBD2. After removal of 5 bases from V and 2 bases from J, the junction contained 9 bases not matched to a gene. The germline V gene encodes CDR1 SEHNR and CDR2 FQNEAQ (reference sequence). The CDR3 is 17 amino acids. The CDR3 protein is CASSPDGLAGGQETQYF. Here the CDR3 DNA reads TGTGCCAGCAGCCCCGATGGGCTAGCGGGAGGGCAAGAGACCCAGTACTTC.

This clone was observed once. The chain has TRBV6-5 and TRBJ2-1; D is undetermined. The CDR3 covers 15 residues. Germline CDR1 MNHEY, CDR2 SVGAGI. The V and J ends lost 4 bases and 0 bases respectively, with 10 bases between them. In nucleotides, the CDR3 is TGTGCCAGCAGTTCTTTGACGACCTCCTACAATGAGCAGTTCTTC. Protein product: CASSSLTTSYNEQFF.

Here the CDR3 DNA reads TGTGCCAGCGGTGGGGCCAGGGTTGAGGAGCAGTTCTTC. Translation gives CASGGARVEEQFF. This chain connects TRBV2 to TRBJ2-1; D is perhaps TRBD1 (5 bases). Germline V gene sequence: CDR1 SNHLY, CDR2 FYNNEI. This CDR3 comprises 13 residues. V lost 8 bases and J 10 bases, leaving 18 bases between the germline ends.